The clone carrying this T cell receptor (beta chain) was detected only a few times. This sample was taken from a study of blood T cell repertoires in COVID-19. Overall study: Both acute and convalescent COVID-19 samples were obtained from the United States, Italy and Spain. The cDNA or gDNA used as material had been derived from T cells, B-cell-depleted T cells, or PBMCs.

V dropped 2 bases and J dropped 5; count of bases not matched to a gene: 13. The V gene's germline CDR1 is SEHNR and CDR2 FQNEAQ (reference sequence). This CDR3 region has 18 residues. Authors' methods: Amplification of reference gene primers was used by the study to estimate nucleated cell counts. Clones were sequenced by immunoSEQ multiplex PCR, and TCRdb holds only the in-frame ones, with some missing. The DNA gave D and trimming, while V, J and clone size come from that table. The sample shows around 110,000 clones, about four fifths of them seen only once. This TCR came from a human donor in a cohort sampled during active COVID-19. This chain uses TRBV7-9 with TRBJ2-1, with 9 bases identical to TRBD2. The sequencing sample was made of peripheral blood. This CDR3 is CASSLPRASGNPDNEQFF. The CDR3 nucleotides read TGTGCCAGCAGCTTACCCCGTGCTAGCGGGAATCCAGACAATGAGCAGTTCTTC.